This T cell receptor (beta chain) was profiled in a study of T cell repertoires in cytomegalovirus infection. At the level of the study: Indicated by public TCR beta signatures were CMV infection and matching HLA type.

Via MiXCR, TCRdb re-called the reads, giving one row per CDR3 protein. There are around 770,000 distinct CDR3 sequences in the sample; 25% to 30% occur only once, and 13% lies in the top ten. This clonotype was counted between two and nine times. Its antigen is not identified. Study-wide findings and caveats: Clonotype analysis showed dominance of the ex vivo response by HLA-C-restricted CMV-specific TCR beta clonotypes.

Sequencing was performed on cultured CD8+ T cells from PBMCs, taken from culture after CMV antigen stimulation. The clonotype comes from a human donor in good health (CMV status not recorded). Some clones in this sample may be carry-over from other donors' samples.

The CDR3 region is CASSPPLNTEAFF. The CDR3 DNA sequence: TGTGCCAGCAGCCCCCCTTTGAACACTGAAGCTTTCTTT. J is TRBJ1-1 and V is TRBV7-6; D is undetermined. Germline lookup yields CDR1 SGHVS and CDR2 FNYEAQ. Trimming took 5 bases from V and 0 from J, leaving 7 bases between them. This CDR3 comprises 13 residues. The variable domain in full, with the rest retrieved from reference TRBV7-6 and TRBJ1-1, is GAGVSQSPRYKVTKRGQDVALRCDPISGHVSLYWYRQALGQGPEFLTYFNYEAQQDKSGLPNDRFSAERPEGSISTLTIQRTEQRDSAMYRCASSPPLNTEAFFGQGTRLTVV.